This T cell receptor (beta chain) appears in the sequencing data of a study of blood T cell repertoires in COVID-19. Looking at the study overall: Specimens from acute and convalescent COVID-19 originated in the United States, Italy and Spain. The analysed material was cDNA or gDNA that came from T cells, B-cell-depleted T cells, or PBMCs.

In the authors' methods: It was from reference gene primer amplification that nucleated cell counts were estimated. The data were produced by immunoSEQ multiplex PCR, yet TCRdb's version contains in-frame clones alone and is incomplete. The DNA was the basis for D and trimming; V, J and clone size are from that table. The sample lists under 250,000 clones, about 85% occurring once. CDR1 SGDLS and CDR2 YYNGEE come from the germline V gene. There are 16 residues in the CDR3. Trimming removed 0 bases from V and 5 bases from J, with 14 bases in between. The V gene is TRBV9, the J gene TRBJ1-4, with D perhaps matching TRBD1 (5 bases). The receptor was derived from an older woman who had recovered from COVID-19. The source material was peripheral blood. CDR3 bases: TGTGCCAGCAGCGTAGGGAGGGGCAGGGAAAATGAAAAACTGTTTTTT. It codes for CASSVGRGRENEKLFF. Drawing the rest from reference TRBV9 and TRBJ1-4, the complete variable domain is DSGVTQTPKHLITATGQRVTLRCSPRSGDLSVYWYQQSLDQGLQFLIQYYNGEERAKGNILERFSAQQFPDLHSELNLSSLELGDSALYFCASSVGRGRENEKLFFGSGTQLSVL.